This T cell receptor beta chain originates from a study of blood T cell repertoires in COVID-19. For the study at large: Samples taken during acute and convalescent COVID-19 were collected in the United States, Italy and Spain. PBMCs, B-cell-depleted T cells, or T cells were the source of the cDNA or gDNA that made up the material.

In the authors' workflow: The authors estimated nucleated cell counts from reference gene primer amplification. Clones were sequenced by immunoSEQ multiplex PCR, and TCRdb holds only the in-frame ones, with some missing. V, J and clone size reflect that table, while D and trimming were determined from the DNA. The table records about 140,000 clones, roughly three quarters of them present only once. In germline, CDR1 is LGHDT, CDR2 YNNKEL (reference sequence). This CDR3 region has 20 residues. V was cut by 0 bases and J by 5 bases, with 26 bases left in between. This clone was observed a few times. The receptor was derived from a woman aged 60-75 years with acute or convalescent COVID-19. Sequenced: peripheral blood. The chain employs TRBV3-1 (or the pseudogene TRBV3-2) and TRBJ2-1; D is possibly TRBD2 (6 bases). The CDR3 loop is CASSQDWLAKTSRRNNEQFF. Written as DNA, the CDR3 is TGTGCCAGCAGCCAAGATTGGTTAGCCAAAACTAGCCGAAGGAACAATGAGCAGTTCTTC.